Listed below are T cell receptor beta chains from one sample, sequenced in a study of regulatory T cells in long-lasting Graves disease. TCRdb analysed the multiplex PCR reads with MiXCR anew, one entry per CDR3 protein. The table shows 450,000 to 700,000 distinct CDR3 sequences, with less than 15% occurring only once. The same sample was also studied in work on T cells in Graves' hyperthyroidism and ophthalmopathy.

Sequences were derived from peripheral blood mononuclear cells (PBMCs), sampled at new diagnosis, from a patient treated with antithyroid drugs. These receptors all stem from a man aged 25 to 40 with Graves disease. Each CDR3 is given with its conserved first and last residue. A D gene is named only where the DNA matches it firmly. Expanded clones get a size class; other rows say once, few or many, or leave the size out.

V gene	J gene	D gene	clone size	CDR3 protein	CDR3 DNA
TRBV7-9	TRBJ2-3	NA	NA	CASSLAGPSPFHGTDTQYF	TGTGCCAGCAGCTTAGCGGGGCCCTCCCCCTTCCATGGCACAGATACGCAGTATTTT
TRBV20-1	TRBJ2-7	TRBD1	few	CSASDSLPSGTGSYEQYF	TGCAGTGCTAGCGATTCCCTGCCCTCCGGGACAGGCTCCTACGAGCAGTACTTC
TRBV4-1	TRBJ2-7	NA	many	CASSQQKTLGRDEQYF	TGCGCCAGCAGCCAACAGAAAACCCTAGGCAGAGACGAGCAGTACTTC
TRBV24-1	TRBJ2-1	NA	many	CATSDLKDLRGPFF	TGTGCCACCAGTGATTTGAAGGACCTAAGGGGACCGTTCTTC
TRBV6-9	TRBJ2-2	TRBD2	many	CASSYRVAGAGELFF	TGTGCCAGCAGTTACAGGGTAGCGGGAGCCGGGGAGCTGTTTTTT
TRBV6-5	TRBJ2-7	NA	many	CASSYSTGGDEQYF	TGTGCCAGCAGTTACTCGACTGGCGGCGACGAGCAGTACTTC
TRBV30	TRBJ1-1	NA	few	CAWSVTVTEAFF	TGTGCCTGGAGTGTAACGGTTACTGAAGCTTTCTTT
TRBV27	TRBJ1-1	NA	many	CASSPKRHTEAFF	TGTGCCAGCAGCCCTAAAAGGCACACTGAAGCTTTCTTT
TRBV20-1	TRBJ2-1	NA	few	CSAPKGRWLDNEQFF	TGCAGTGCTCCCAAGGGGCGTTGGTTAGACAATGAGCAGTTCTTC
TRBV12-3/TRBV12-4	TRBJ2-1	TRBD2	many	CASSFHTAGGLYNEQFF	TGTGCCAGCAGTTTTCACACAGCGGGAGGCCTTTACAATGAGCAGTTCTTC
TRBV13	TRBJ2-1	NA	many	CASSFQRDSSYNEQFF	TGTGCCAGCAGCTTTCAGCGGGACAGCTCCTACAATGAGCAGTTCTTC
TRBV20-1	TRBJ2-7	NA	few	CSATSRGYEQYF	TGCAGTGCCACGAGCCGGGGCTACGAGCAGTACTTC
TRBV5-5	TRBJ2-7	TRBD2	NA	CASSLTSGTEQYF	TGTGCCAGCAGCTTGACTAGCGGGACCGAGCAGTACTTC
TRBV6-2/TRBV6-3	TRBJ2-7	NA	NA	CASRLRESYEQYF	TGTGCCAGCAGGCTGAGAGAGTCCTACGAGCAGTACTTC
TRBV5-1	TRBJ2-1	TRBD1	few	CASSWTGGSFNEQFF	TGCGCCAGCAGTTGGACAGGGGGGTCCTTTAATGAGCAGTTCTTC
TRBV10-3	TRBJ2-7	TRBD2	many	CAITPGLAGGVYEQYF	TGTGCCATCACCCCGGGACTAGCGGGAGGGGTCTACGAGCAGTACTTC
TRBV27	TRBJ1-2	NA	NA	CASSLSGYSFNYGYTF	TGTGCCAGCAGTTTGAGCGGGTATTCCTTTAACTATGGCTACACCTTC
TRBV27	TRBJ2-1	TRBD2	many	CASSLGVAGEYNEQFF	TGTGCCAGCAGTTTAGGTGTGGCGGGAGAGTACAATGAGCAGTTCTTC
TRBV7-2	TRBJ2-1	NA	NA	CASSSGSRDEQFF	TGTGCCAGCAGCTCAGGATCAAGGGATGAGCAGTTCTTC
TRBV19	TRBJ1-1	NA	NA	CASMKGTEAFF	TGTGCCAGTATGAAGGGCACTGAAGCTTTCTTT
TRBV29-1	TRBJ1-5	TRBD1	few	CSVGETGGSNQPQHF	TGCAGCGTTGGGGAGACAGGGGGTAGCAATCAGCCCCAGCATTTT
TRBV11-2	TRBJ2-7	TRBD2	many	CASSPSGGYEQYF	TGTGCCAGCAGCCCAAGCGGGGGGTACGAGCAGTACTTC
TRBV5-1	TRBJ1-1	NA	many	CASSLLQRNTEAFF	TGTGCCAGCAGCTTGTTGCAAAGGAACACTGAAGCTTTCTTT
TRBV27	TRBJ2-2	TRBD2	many	CASSFGLAGVVFF	TGTGCCAGCAGTTTTGGTCTAGCGGGAGTGGTGTTTTTT